A selection of T cell receptor beta chains follows, all from one sample in a study of blood T cell repertoires in COVID-19. Sequencing used immunoSEQ multiplex PCR; TCRdb keeps in-frame clones, though not all of them. Found here are roughly 320,000 clones, 90% to 95% of them singletons; the top ten hold about 4%. Material: PBMCs or T cells enriched from blood (not recorded which). These receptors came from a woman aged 30 to 39 who had been exposed to COVID-19. Both conserved end residues are trimmed from each CDR3. Each record gives: D gene, CDR3 length, J gene, V gene, clone size, CDR3 protein. D genes are given only for firm matches. A row's size may be missing; if present it is once, few, many or a size class.

>-|13|TRBJ1-4|TRBV5-1|-
ASSLKQGVNEKLF
>TRBD1|11|TRBJ1-1|TRBV7-8|-
ASSNRGRVEAF
>-|14|TRBJ2-3|TRBV15|-
ATSRASAYSTDTQY
>-|11|TRBJ1-2|TRBV2|-
ASKWTSNYGYT
>-|14|TRBJ1-1|TRBV4-2|few
ASSQDPGRVNTEAF
>-|12|TRBJ1-1|TRBV5-1|once
ASSPFGENTEAF
>-|12|TRBJ1-2|TRBV2|once
ASRPPTVAGGYT
>TRBD2|13|TRBJ2-1|TRBV5-1|once
ASSLVSGGTNEQF
>TRBD1|11|TRBJ2-5|TRBV29-1|-
SAYRTGRETQY
>-|11|TRBJ2-5|TRBV5-1|-
ASSFRSGETQY
>-|13|TRBJ1-4|TRBV18|-
ASSPQGGVIEKLF
>-|12|TRBJ1-5|TRBV27|-
ASSLGLPGQPQH
>TRBD2|13|TRBJ2-7|TRBV7-6|-
ASSPIAGGPYEQY
>-|14|TRBJ2-6|TRBV7-6|-
ASSAQSISGANVLT
>-|12|TRBJ1-5|TRBV18|-
ASSPPSGNQPQH
>TRBD1|15|TRBJ2-6|TRBV6-1|once
ASSEFRGNSGANVLT
>-|13|TRBJ2-5|TRBV5-1|-
ASSLGREGGETQY
>-|13|TRBJ1-4|TRBV6-1|-
ASSEPGGWSEKLF
>TRBD2|12|TRBJ2-2|TRBV6-5|-
ASSLGTRGGELF
>-|15|TRBJ1-3|TRBV7-8|once
ASSLGSLRLSGNTIY
>-|12|TRBJ1-5|TRBV27|-
ASSLMGGNQPQH
>TRBD2|13|TRBJ2-1|TRBV6-2/TRBV6-3|-
ASSYGGLASDEQF
>TRBD2|14|TRBJ2-1|TRBV19|once
ASSRRTSGGRNEQF
>-|11|TRBJ1-2|TRBV12-5|-
ASGFGQSYGYT
>TRBD1|18|TRBJ1-2|TRBV27|-
ASSTFLPSGTGRFWSGYT
>TRBD1|12|TRBJ1-5|TRBV20-1|-
SASSPGGPQPQH
>TRBD1|14|TRBJ1-6|TRBV7-2|-
ASSQTTGAPNSPLH
>TRBD2|12|TRBJ2-7|TRBV27|-
ASSHSGGPYEQY
>TRBD1|13|TRBJ1-2|TRBV5-3|-
ARSNTGVLRRGYT
>-|14|TRBJ1-4|TRBV4-1|-
ASSHDQTVGIAKLF
>-|14|TRBJ1-1|TRBV5-1|-
ASSLGTRGGNTEAF
>-|11|TRBJ2-3|TRBV24-1|-
ATYDTDTDTQY
>-|11|TRBJ2-5|TRBV11-2|-
ASSLPSQETQY
>TRBD2|16|TRBJ2-3|TRBV7-6|-
ASSPTTTLAGSTDTQY
>TRBD1|11|TRBJ1-1|TRBV10-2|-
ASSTQGGTEAF
>TRBD1|21|TRBJ2-7|TRBV7-3|-
ASSLIFWAGGRSHHLKAYEQY
>-|13|TRBJ2-1|TRBV5-1|-
ASSLHTGGANEQF
>-|11|TRBJ1-2|TRBV29-1|-
SVDGETNYGYT
>-|12|TRBJ2-2|TRBV5-4|-
ASSPRVNTGELF
>TRBD1|12|TRBJ2-7|TRBV7-8|once
ASSAGTGAYEQY
>TRBD2|13|TRBJ2-1|TRBV14|-
ASSQLRGAYNEQF
>TRBD1|13|TRBJ1-4|TRBV5-1|-
ASSLGTGRNEKLF
>-|13|TRBJ1-2|TRBV24-1|-
ATSDPSGGNYGYT
>-|11|TRBJ1-2|TRBV6-6|-
ASTKEGYLVST
>TRBD1|14|TRBJ2-2|TRBV5-1|-
ASSLGQGENTGELF
>TRBD1|13|TRBJ2-5|TRBV5-1|-
ASRFGTGLMETQY
>-|13|TRBJ2-5|TRBV9|-
ASSLFGGYQETQY
>TRBD1|12|TRBJ1-5|TRBV6-5|-
ASSYTGEGQPQH
>TRBD1|13|TRBJ2-7|TRBV3-1/TRBV3-2|-
ASSLQGVGAYEQY
>-|11|TRBJ2-2|TRBV29-1|-
SVLDRYTGELF
>TRBD1|14|TRBJ1-6|TRBV9|-
ASSVSQWDRNSPLH
>-|10|TRBJ1-5|TRBV5-5|once
ASSSTNQPQH
>-|13|TRBJ1-2|TRBV5-6|-
ASSLSGQSLYGYT
>-|14|TRBJ1-1|TRBV7-9|-
ASSRQGRGKNTEAF
>TRBD1|13|TRBJ2-1|TRBV10-3|-
AISESDRVHNEQF
>TRBD1|15|TRBJ2-1|TRBV9|-
ASSVLTAGGHNNEQF